The rows below give T cell receptor beta chains drawn from one sample of a study of human T cells and chemical hapten exposure. TCRdb re-derived calls from the RACE reads in MiXCR, one entry per CDR3 protein. This table holds 80,000 to 100,000 distinct CDR3 sequences, under 13% found once. The sequencing here drew on whole blood, taken in connection with sensitization to the hapten diphenylcyclopropenone (DPC). The source is a woman aged 25 to 39 with alopecia areata. Some clones in this sample may be carry-over from other donors' samples. CDR3s include the opening cysteine and the closing phenylalanine or tryptophan. A D gene is named only where the DNA matches it firmly. The size entry is marked missing in some rows and otherwise reads once, few, many or a size class.

d_call clone_size j_call v_call cdr3_nt cdr3_aa
- many TRBJ1-5 TRBV3-1 TGTGCCAGCAGCCAAGATCAAGCCCAGCCCCAGCATTTT CASSQDQAQPQHF
- few TRBJ1-6 TRBV4-3 TGCGCCAGCAGCCAAGTTGCCGGGCTCGACTCACCCCTCCACTTT CASSQVAGLDSPLHF
TRBD1 many TRBJ2-5 TRBV29-1 TGCAGCGTTGTCGACAGGGGAGTTCAAGAGACCCAGTACTTC CSVVDRGVQETQYF
TRBD2 many TRBJ2-5 TRBV20-1 TGCAGTGCTAGGAGCCTAGCGGGCGACCAAGAGACCCAGTACTTC CSARSLAGDQETQYF
- many TRBJ2-1 TRBV11-2 TGTGCCAGCAGCTTAGATAAGGGGGGGAGTGAGCAGTTCTTC CASSLDKGGSEQFF
TRBD1 - TRBJ1-2 TRBV4-1 TGCGCCAGCAGCGCCGGACAGGGGGTAACCTATGGCTACACCTTC CASSAGQGVTYGYTF
- - TRBJ1-2 TRBV11-3 TGTGCCAGCAGCTCCCCAGGGCACTATGGCTACACCTTC CASSSPGHYGYTF
TRBD2 - TRBJ2-7 TRBV11-2 TGTGCCAGCAGCTTAGACCGTCTAGCGGGAGTCGAGCAGTACTTC CASSLDRLAGVEQYF
TRBD1 - TRBJ2-3 TRBV6-2/TRBV6-3 TGTGCCAGCTTGACAGGGCATACGCAGTATTTT CASLTGHTQYF
TRBD1 few TRBJ1-1 TRBV20-1 TGCAGTGCTCGTTCAGGGGGCATGAACACTGAAGCTTTCTTT CSARSGGMNTEAFF
- - TRBJ1-2 TRBV28 TGTGCCAGCAGTTTCCCAACCTACGTTGGCTACACCTTC CASSFPTYVGYTF
TRBD1 few TRBJ1-4 TRBV7-9 TGTGCCAGCAGCTCGGGACAGGGCGCCCTTGAAAAACTGTTTTTT CASSSGQGALEKLFF
- few TRBJ1-4 TRBV20-1 TGCAGTGCTAGGAAGATTGAAGAAAATCTGTTTTTT CSARKIEENLFF
- few TRBJ2-5 TRBV5-5 TGTGCCAGCAGCCCAGTATTTCAAGAGACCCAGTACTTC CASSPVFQETQYF
TRBD1 many TRBJ2-1 TRBV13 TGTGCCAGCAGCCCAGACAGGGGCTCCTACAATGAGCAGTTCTTC CASSPDRGSYNEQFF
- - TRBJ1-4 TRBV7-9 TGTGCCAGCAGCTTCCAGGGATCTAATGAAAAACTGTTTTTT CASSFQGSNEKLFF
- few TRBJ2-3 TRBV28 TGTGCCAGCAGTTCCCCGGGGGCGGGGGATACGCAGTATTTT CASSSPGAGDTQYF